Presented here are 30 T cell receptor beta chains from one specimen sequenced in a study of control samples from healthy donors and cancer patients. Assay: immunoSEQ multiplex PCR; the TCRdb copy retains only in-frame clones and omits some. The top ten clones hold approximately 0.8% of a sample with tens of thousands of clones, around 94% of them seen once. Sequenced sample: PBMCs. The receptors come from a man younger than 40 with colorectal cancer.

This chain uses TRBV4-3 with TRBJ1-1, with D possibly being TRBD1 (5 bases). This CDR3 is 13 amino acids long. Trimming cost V 3 bases and J 4 bases, with 9 bases left between them. Per germline, CDR1 LGHNA and CDR2 YSLEER. CDR3 bases: TGCGCCAGCAGCCACCTGGGGCGCACTGAAGCTTTCTTT. It is translated as CASSHLGRTEAFF.

The chain links TRBV14 to TRBJ2-7, with TRBD1 matching 9 bases. Trimming cost V 1 base and J 4 bases; bases outside gene matches: 8. The CDR3 spans 16 residues. Germline loops: CDR1 SGHDN, CDR2 FVKESK. This chain's CDR3 is CASSQGSGTGRYEQYF. The CDR3 nucleotides are TGTGCCAGCAGCCAAGGCTCCGGGACAGGGAGGTACGAGCAGTACTTC.

The chain is built from TRBV29-1 and TRBJ2-3; 11 bases fit TRBD2. CDR3 length: 17 amino acids. Germline V gene lookup returns CDR1 SQVTM and CDR2 ANQGSEA. Trimming took 1 base from V and 5 from J; bases not matched to a gene: 11. The CDR3 coding sequence is TGCAGCGTTGAAGTGACTGGATGGCTAGCGGGGGGAGATACGCAGTATTTT. Its protein is CSVEVTGWLAGGDTQYF.

The V gene is TRBV12-5, the J gene TRBJ1-1; D uncertain. Germline loops: CDR1 LGHNT, CDR2 FRNRAP. The V end was cut by 2 bases, the J end by 6 bases, with 10 bases between. The CDR3 loop spans 13 amino acids. CDR3 protein: CASGLMGSAEAFF. CDR3 sequence (DNA): TGTGCTAGTGGTTTGATGGGTAGCGCTGAAGCTTTCTTT. The complete variable domain, with remaining parts taken from reference TRBV12-5 and TRBJ1-1, reads DARVTQTPRHKVTEMGQEVTMRCQPILGHNTVFWYRQTMMQGLELLAYFRNRAPLDDSGMPKDRFSAEMPDATLATLKIQPSEPRDSAVYFCASGLMGSAEAFFGQGTRLTVV.

This clone was counted a single time. V and J are TRBV29-1 and TRBJ2-5, with 9 bases lining up with TRBD2. The CDR3 length is 13 residues. CDR1 and CDR2 from the germline V gene are SQVTM and ANQGSEA. V was pared by 6 bases and J by 7 bases, with 9 bases of the junction left unmatched. The CDR3 nucleotides are TGCAGCGTACCCGGGACTAGCAAAGGGACCCAGTACTTC. Encoded protein: CSVPGTSKGTQYF.

The V and J genes are TRBV10-2 and TRBJ2-5; weak D call: TRBD2 (5 bases). V lost 2 bases to trimming and J lost 9 bases, with 7 bases between them. Germline V gene lookup returns CDR1 WSHSY and CDR2 SAAADI. The CDR3 has 11 residues. CDR3 sequence (DNA): TGCGCCAGCAGTGAGATGGGAGCCCAGTACTTC. Its translation is CASSEMGAQYF.

The V call is TRBV18, the J call TRBJ1-1; D is undetermined. The CDR3 length is 15 residues. The V end was cut by 3 bases, the J end by 2 bases, with 13 bases between. The germline V gene encodes CDR1 KGHSH and CDR2 LQKENI. In DNA form, the CDR3 reads TGTGCCAGCTCACCGGAGAGAGTCCCTAACACTGAAGCTTTCTTT. It specifies CASSPERVPNTEAFF. Looking up the rest from reference TRBV18 and TRBJ1-1 gives the full variable domain: NAGVMQNPRHLVRRRGQEARLRCSPMKGHSHVYWYRQLPEEGLKFMVYLQKENIIDESGMPKERFSAEFPKEGPSILRIQQVVRGDSAAYFCASSPERVPNTEAFFGQGTRLTVV.

The chain combines TRBV5-5 with TRBJ2-7; unclear D gene. The V and J ends lost 4 bases and 1 base respectively, with 12 bases between them. The CDR3 totals 14 residues. Germline V gives CDR1 SGHKS, CDR2 YYEKEE (reference sequence). CDR3 DNA sequence: TGTGCCAGCAGCAACAGAGAAACGTCCTACGAGCAGTACTTC. It yields the protein CASSNRETSYEQYF.

The chain joins TRBV30 to TRBJ1-5; D is unresolved. Germline V gene data show CDR1 as GTSNPN and CDR2 as SVGIG (reference sequence). Between the trimmed V and J ends, which lost 0 bases and 0 bases, there was a span of 9 bases. The CDR3 loop spans 15 amino acids. CDR3: CAWSVGSGSNQPQHF. Here the CDR3 DNA reads TGTGCCTGGAGTGTAGGTTCCGGTAGCAATCAGCCCCAGCATTTT.

The rearrangement links TRBV6-1 to TRBJ1-1, with no clear D. V lost 2 bases to trimming and J lost 5 bases, with 12 bases between them. This CDR3 has 14 residues. Looked up from germline, CDR1 is MNHNS and CDR2 is SASEGT. CDR3 residues: CASSERYAETEAFF. The CDR3 nucleotides are TGTGCCAGCAGTGAAAGATATGCGGAAACTGAAGCTTTCTTT.

The chain recombines TRBV6-2 or TRBV6-3 with TRBJ1-5; D unresolved. Germline V lookup: CDR1 MNHEY, CDR2 SVGEGT. The V end lost 1 base, the J end lost 0 bases, and 13 bases lay between the germline ends. CDR3 size: 17 residues. CDR3 protein: CASSYLSPDYSNQPQHF. The CDR3 DNA follows: TGTGCCAGCAGTTACTTATCCCCAGACTATAGCAATCAGCCCCAGCATTTT.

The chain carries TRBV11-3 and TRBJ2-3; TRBD1 aligns across 9 bases. The ends lost 5 bases at V and 3 bases at J; junction bases unmatched: 6. The CDR3 is made up of 15 amino acids. Per germline, CDR1 SGHNT and CDR2 YENEEA. CDR3 sequence: CASSRGTGRTDTQYF. The CDR3 bases are TGTGCCAGCAGCCGAGGGACAGGGAGGACAGATACGCAGTATTTT. The complete variable domain, with remaining parts taken from reference TRBV11-3 and TRBJ2-3, reads EAGVVQSPRYKIIEKKQPVAFWCNPISGHNTLYWYLQNLGQGPELLIRYENEEAVDDSQLPKDRFSAERLKGVDSTLKIQPAELGDSAVYLCASSRGTGRTDTQYFGPGTRLTVL.

The chain is built from TRBV4-3 and TRBJ2-2; 11 nucleotides align to TRBD1. The CDR3 extends over 18 amino acids. The germline gives CDR1 LGHNA, CDR2 YSLEER. The V gene end was trimmed by 3 bases and the J gene end by 6 bases; junction bases not matched to a gene: 12. CDR3 region: CASSHSGQGAFKAGELFF. The CDR3 DNA reads TGCGCCAGCAGCCATTCCGGACAGGGGGCATTTAAGGCCGGGGAGCTGTTTTTT.

V is TRBV7-2 and J is TRBJ2-3, with TRBD2 matching 11 bases. V gave up 5 bases and J gave up 2 bases; unmatched junction bases: 6. Per germline, CDR1 SGHTA and CDR2 FQGNSA. CDR3 length equals 16 residues. CDR3 nucleotide sequence: TGTGCCAGCAGCGCCACTAGCGGGGGCTTCACAGATACGCAGTATTTT. Residues: CASSATSGGFTDTQYF.

The chain is built from TRBV19 and TRBJ2-1; a weak D match, TRBD2 (6 bases). Trimming shortened V by 1 base and J by 7 bases, and 11 bases separated the two germline ends. Germline CDR1 is LNHDA and CDR2 is SQIVND (reference sequence). This CDR3 has 14 amino acids. For the CDR3, the DNA is TGTGCCAGTAGTATAGGCGGGGTTGTGAATGAGCAGTTCTTC. Amino acids: CASSIGGVVNEQFF.

The rearrangement uses TRBV4-1 and TRBJ1-6, with TRBD1 matching 7 bases. J gave up 4 bases and V 6 bases, and 12 bases lay outside the gene matches. CDR1 is MGHRA and CDR2 is YSYEKL in the germline V gene. This CDR3 region has 17 residues. The chain's CDR3 is CASSHGQERIYNSPLHF. The CDR3 DNA reads as TGCGCCAGCAGTCACGGACAGGAGCGAATTTATAATTCACCCCTCCACTTT.

This chain connects TRBV13 to TRBJ1-1; TRBD1 is a possible D gene (6 bases). The CDR3 extends over 16 amino acids. Trimming removed 0 bases from V and 3 bases from J, with 14 bases in between. Germline V gives CDR1 PRHDT, CDR2 FYEKMQ (reference sequence). CDR3 sequence reads: CASSLGNGQSHTEAFF. As DNA, the CDR3 is TGTGCCAGCAGCTTAGGCAACGGACAGAGCCACACTGAAGCTTTCTTT.

This sequence joins TRBV4-1 and TRBJ1-1; D gene unclear. The CDR3 extends over 16 amino acids. The germline V gene has CDR1 MGHRA and CDR2 YSYEKL. The germline V and J ends were trimmed by 0 bases and 0 bases, with 11 bases remaining between them. CDR3 sequence (DNA): TGCGCCAGCAGCCAAGATTATACCACCTTGAACACTGAAGCTTTCTTT. Its protein is CASSQDYTTLNTEAFF.

The chain links TRBV14 to TRBJ1-6, with 7 nucleotides matching TRBD1. This CDR3 is built from 18 residues. Germline trimming cut 4 bases from V and 7 bases from J; bases unmatched to any gene: 16. Germline lookup yields CDR1 SGHDN and CDR2 FVKESK. CDR3 residues: CASSPQRTNRGINSPLHF. CDR3 bases: TGTGCCAGCAGCCCCCAGAGAACCAACAGGGGAATCAATTCACCCCTCCACTTT. Full variable domain (remainder filled in from reference TRBV14 and TRBJ1-6): EAGVTQFPSHSVIEKGQTVTLRCDPISGHDNLYWYRRVMGKEIKFLLHFVKESKQDESGMPNNRFLAERTGGTYSTLKVQPAELEDSGVYFCASSPQRTNRGINSPLHFGNGTRLTVT.

In its sample, this clone was seen once. The V gene is TRBV19, the J gene TRBJ1-4, with a possible D match to TRBD1 (5 bases). Per germline, CDR1 LNHDA and CDR2 SQIVND (reference sequence). V was shortened by 4 bases and J by 4 bases, with 16 bases between the two germline ends. The CDR3 length is 16 residues. The CDR3 protein is CASSTAPGTGNEKLFF. The CDR3 DNA sequence: TGTGCCAGTAGTACCGCCCCAGGGACCGGTAATGAAAAACTGTTTTTT.

The chain is built from TRBV30 and TRBJ1-2; no reliable D call. V lost 2 bases to trimming and J lost 8 bases, with 12 bases between them. The CDR3 runs 12 residues. The germline CDR1 and CDR2 sequences are GTSNPN and SVGIG (reference sequence). The CDR3 here is CAWSRQNLGYTF. The CDR3 region has the DNA TGTGCCTGGAGTCGTCAGAATTTGGGCTACACCTTC.

This chain uses TRBV7-9 with TRBJ2-3, with 7 bases aligning to TRBD2. The V gene end was trimmed by 8 bases and the J gene end by 2 bases; junction bases not matched to a gene: 7. The CDR3 sequence is 14 residues long. Germline V CDR1 and CDR2: SEHNR, FQNEAQ (reference sequence). The CDR3 loop reads CASLPGLSTDTQYF. In DNA, the CDR3 is TGTGCCAGCCTGCCGGGACTATCCACAGATACGCAGTATTTT.

The chain joins TRBV30 to TRBJ2-7, with TRBD2 matching over 10 bases. Trimming removed 2 bases from V and 6 bases from J; junction bases left unmatched: 10. This CDR3 region has 15 residues. Germline CDR1 GTSNPN, CDR2 SVGIG (reference sequence). CDR3: CAWSFQAGGNSEQYF. CDR3 bases: TGTGCCTGGAGTTTCCAAGCGGGGGGGAATTCCGAGCAGTACTTC.

V gene TRBV27 combines with J gene TRBJ2-7; D is perhaps TRBD2 (6 bases). Germline CDR1 and CDR2: MNHEY and SMNVEV (reference sequence). The V gene lost 10 bases and the J gene lost 2 bases, with 30 bases spanning the gap. This CDR3 has 18 residues. CDR3 sequence reads: CATPPGGEPRDLTYEQYF. The CDR3 nucleotides are TGTGCCACCCCTCCCGGCGGGGAACCGCGAGACTTAACCTACGAGCAGTACTTC.

Concerning this clone: Other DNA sequences within the sample encode an identical CDR3. V usage is TRBV6-6 and J usage is TRBJ1-6; D remains unclear. CDR3 length: 12 amino acids. Trimming took 2 bases from V and 8 from J, leaving 4 bases between them. CDR1 is MNHNY and CDR2 is SVGAGI in the germline V gene (reference sequence). The CDR3 coding sequence is TGTGCCAGCAGTTACGTGGATTCACCCCTCCACTTT. Translated: CASSYVDSPLHF.

The CDR3 sequence: CASSSRTGGRRGMDEQFF. The CDR3 nucleotides are TGTGCCAGCAGTTCCCGGACAGGGGGACGGAGGGGGATGGATGAGCAGTTCTTC. The rearrangement joins TRBV6-2 or TRBV6-3 to TRBJ2-1; 10 bases are a match to TRBD1. The CDR3 consists of 18 residues. Looked up from germline, CDR1 is MNHEY and CDR2 is SVGEGT. The trim removed 4 bases at V and 8 bases at J, leaving 17 bases unmatched.

The rearrangement joins TRBV7-2 to TRBJ1-1, with D unclear. Trimming shortened V by 3 bases and J by 7 bases, and 0 bases separated the two germline ends. Germline-derived CDR1 and CDR2 are SGHTA and FQGNSA. This CDR3 region has 9 residues. The CDR3 bases are TGTGCCAGCAGCTTTGAAGCTTTCTTT. It encodes CASSFEAFF.

This sequence joins TRBV7-2 and TRBJ2-1; TRBD1 is a possible D gene (6 bases). This CDR3 comprises 17 residues. The germline V and J ends were trimmed by 0 bases and 6 bases, with 18 bases remaining between them. CDR1 is SGHTA and CDR2 is FQGNSA in the germline V gene. The CDR3 reads CASSLATRGFGINEQFF. The DNA of the CDR3 is TGTGCCAGCAGCTTAGCGACCAGGGGCTTTGGGATCAATGAGCAGTTCTTC.

V usage is TRBV7-9 and J usage is TRBJ1-1, with D maybe TRBD1 (6 bases). From germline, CDR1 is SEHNR and CDR2 FQNEAQ (reference sequence). The CDR3 is made up of 16 amino acids. The ends were cut back, 11 bases at V and 0 bases at J, with 22 bases in the middle. CDR3 coding DNA: TGTGCCTCTGGGGGCAGGGGTCCAATAATGAACACTGAAGCTTTCTTT. Protein sequence: CASGGRGPIMNTEAFF. Based on the CDR3 plus reference TRBV7-9 and TRBJ1-1, the full variable domain is DTGVSQNPRHKITKRGQNVTFRCDPISEHNRLYWYRQTLGQGPEFLTYFQNEAQLEKSRLLSDRFSAERPKGSFSTLEIQRTEQGDSAMYLCASGGRGPIMNTEAFFGQGTRLTVV.

The J gene is TRBJ1-4, the V gene TRBV29-1, with D possibly TRBD1 on 6 matching bases. The germline V gene has CDR1 SQVTM and CDR2 ANQGSEA. Between the trimmed V and J ends, which lost 4 bases and 7 bases, there was a span of 13 bases. The CDR3 runs 13 residues. The CDR3: CSVGGQGGEKLFF. CDR3 bases: TGCAGCGTTGGGGGGCAGGGCGGTGAAAAACTGTTTTTT.